These 27 T cell receptor beta chains share one sample of origin, sequenced in a study of T cells after yellow fever vaccination. TCRdb analysed the 5' RACE reads with MiXCR anew, one entry per CDR3 protein. The data show more than 300,000 distinct CDR3 sequences, with over 3.5% seen just once and just under 20% held by the top ten. Here the sequenced sample was PBMCs, taken 15 days after the yellow fever booster vaccination. The receptors derive from a man aged 18 to 30 who received the YFV17D yellow fever vaccine.

The CDR3 coding sequence is TGTGCCAGCAACATCGAGACAACCACTGAAGCTTTCTTT. This translates into CASNIETTTEAFF. The V call is TRBV6-6, the J call TRBJ1-1; D remains ambiguous. Trimming shortened V by 7 bases and J by 4 bases, and 13 bases separated the two germline ends. The germline CDR1 and CDR2 sequences are MNHNY and SVGAGI (reference sequence). The CDR3 totals 13 residues.

This chain links TRBV15 with TRBJ1-4; no definite D call. V lost 0 bases and J 8 bases, leaving 7 bases between the germline ends. The CDR3 loop spans 13 amino acids. Germline CDR1 is LNHNV and CDR2 is YYDKDF (reference sequence). The CDR3: CATSRDIGEKLFF. The CDR3 region has the DNA TGTGCCACCAGCAGAGATATCGGGGAAAAACTGTTTTTT.

On this clonotype: One base away lies a much larger clone, so this may be a sequencing read error. V and J are TRBV5-6 and TRBJ2-2; the D gene is possibly TRBD1 (6 bases). Per germline, CDR1 SGHDT and CDR2 YYEEEE. There are 14 residues in the CDR3. The DNA for the CDR3 is TGTGCCAGCCTCAAAACAGGGCAGGCCGGGGAGCTGTATTTT. Translated, it gives CASLKTGQAGELYF.

This clonotype was seen ten or more times. V and J are TRBV7-6 and TRBJ2-7; D uncertain. This CDR3 contains 13 residues. In germline, CDR1 is SGHVS, CDR2 FNYEAQ. V dropped 1 base and J dropped 5 bases, with 9 bases sitting between them. The CDR3: CASSLEGWNEQYF. The CDR3 DNA is TGTGCCAGCAGCTTAGAGGGCTGGAACGAGCAGTACTTC.

This clonotype was found many times. The chain is built from TRBV12-3 or TRBV12-4 and TRBJ1-2, with TRBD1 identical over 9 bases. Trimming took 5 bases from V and 6 from J; bases not matched to a gene: 4. The CDR3 spans 13 residues. The CDR3 DNA follows: TGTGCCAGCAGTCTCCGGACAGGGGATGGCTACACCTTC. As protein: CASSLRTGDGYTF.

The J gene is TRBJ2-5, the V gene TRBV12-3 or TRBV12-4; D is undetermined. The CDR3 is 11 amino acids. V lost 2 bases, J lost 9 bases, and 7 bases lay in between. CDR3 coding DNA: TGTGCCAGCAGTTTATCAGGCCCCCAGTACTTC. Residues: CASSLSGPQYF.

The CDR3 bases are TGTGCCAGCAGCTTAGGGACACCTTTTTACGAGCAGTACTTC. It is translated as CASSLGTPFYEQYF. This sequence joins TRBV11-2 and TRBJ2-7, with D perhaps matching TRBD1 (5 bases). The CDR3 has 14 amino acids. With 1 base removed from V and 4 bases from J, the gap between germline ends came to 11 bases. CDR1 and CDR2 from the germline V gene are SGHAT and FQNNGV.

In its sample, this clonotype was seen many times. CDR3 region: CASSQEGPRDTSYEQYV. DNA for the CDR3: TGCGCCAGCAGCCAAGAGGGGCCCCGGGACACATCCTACGAGCAGTACGTC. This chain joins TRBV4-3 and TRBJ2-7; weak D call: TRBD1 (6 bases). The CDR3 consists of 17 residues. Trimming shortened V by 0 bases and J by 1 base, and 16 bases separated the two germline ends. Germline V CDR1 and CDR2: LGHNA, YSLEER.

This clonotype was counted many times. The chain employs TRBV12-3 or TRBV12-4 and TRBJ1-1; 9 bases match TRBD1. CDR3 size: 15 residues. Trimming cost V 5 bases and J 1 base; bases outside gene matches: 5. CDR3 nucleotide sequence: TGTGCCAGCAGTCTCGGACAGGGGTGGAACACTGAAGCTTTCTTT. This encodes CASSLGQGWNTEAFF.

The sample holds many counts of this clonotype. The CDR3 nucleotides are TGCAGCGTTGGCGCTAGCGGGGTCACAGATACGCAGTATTTT. It yields the protein CSVGASGVTDTQYF. The chain links TRBV29-1 to TRBJ2-3; TRBD2 aligns across 9 bases. CDR1 SQVTM and CDR2 ANQGSEA come from the germline V gene. The CDR3 has 14 amino acids. The V gene end was trimmed by 4 bases and the J gene end by 2 bases; junction bases not matched to a gene: 4.

The V call is TRBV5-5, the J call TRBJ1-5; D possibly corresponds to TRBD1 (6 bases). CDR3 length: 15 residues. Looked up from germline, CDR1 is SGHKS and CDR2 is YYEKEE (reference sequence). V was clipped by 4 bases and J by 0 bases, with 11 bases between them. The DNA of the CDR3 is TGTGCCAGCAGCCCGACAGGAGATAGCAATCAGCCCCAGCATTTT. Translating gives CASSPTGDSNQPQHF.

Turning to this clonotype: Being one base from a much bigger clone, this may be a read error. The CDR3 here is CDSRTGRDNEQFF. In nucleotides, the CDR3 is TGTGACAGCCGTACAGGGAGAGACAATGAGCAGTTCTTC. This chain connects TRBV27 to TRBJ2-1; the D gene is possibly TRBD1 (6 bases). Germline assignment: CDR1 MNHEY and CDR2 SMNVEV (reference sequence). This CDR3 is built from 13 residues.

This clonotype was picked up many times. J is TRBJ2-7 and V is TRBV12-3 or TRBV12-4; D not certain. The CDR3 totals 16 residues. The ends were cut back, 3 bases at V and 0 bases at J, with 15 bases in the middle. The CDR3 here is CASSFPLAHGSYEQYF. The CDR3 bases are TGTGCCAGCAGTTTCCCCTTAGCCCACGGCTCCTACGAGCAGTACTTC.

The gene calls are TRBV7-9 and TRBJ1-3, with TRBD1 matching 8 bases. Losses at the gene ends were 4 bases for V and 1 base for J; bases not matched to a gene: 3. The CDR3 length is 15 residues. Germline loops: CDR1 SEHNR, CDR2 FQNEAQ (reference sequence). CDR3 sequence reads: CASSYRGMSGNTIYF. CDR3 sequence (DNA): TGTGCCAGCAGCTACAGGGGGATGTCTGGAAACACCATATATTTT.

The table lists this clonotype with a few counts. The rearrangement uses TRBV24-1 and TRBJ2-1; D may correspond to TRBD1 or TRBD2 (6 bases each). There are 13 residues in the CDR3. Germline V gene sequence: CDR1 KGHDR, CDR2 SFDVKD. V lost 4 bases and J 7 bases, leaving 10 bases between the germline ends. This chain's CDR3 is CATSEQGRNEQFF. The CDR3 nucleotides are TGTGCCACCAGTGAGCAGGGGAGGAATGAGCAGTTCTTC.

This clonotype was counted at least ten times. V gene TRBV10-3 combines with J gene TRBJ2-3; 13 nucleotides line up with TRBD2. The V and J ends lost 5 bases and 4 bases, in that order; junction bases with no gene match: 6. This CDR3 region has 16 residues. CDR1 and CDR2 (germline): ENHRY, SYGVKD. The CDR3 loop is CAISSTSGGGADTQYF. CDR3 DNA sequence: TGTGCCATCAGTTCCACTAGCGGGGGGGGCGCAGATACGCAGTATTTT.

J is TRBJ1-1 and V is TRBV7-6; 8 nucleotides match TRBD1. Germline values: CDR1 SGHVS, CDR2 FNYEAQ. Trimming took 2 bases from V and 4 from J; bases not matched to a gene: 12. The CDR3 contains 17 residues. The CDR3: CASSLFGAGGAGTEAFF. The CDR3 DNA sequence: TGTGCCAGCAGCTTATTTGGGGCAGGGGGCGCGGGCACTGAAGCTTTCTTT.

In its sample, this clonotype was seen a few times. This sequence joins TRBV5-8 and TRBJ2-3; no clear D gene. In germline, CDR1 is SGHTS, CDR2 YDEGEE. The CDR3 has 14 amino acids. V gave up 3 bases and J gave up 4 bases, with 12 bases separating them. Here the CDR3 reads CASSSPPYSDTQYF. CDR3 in DNA: TGTGCCAGCAGCTCACCACCATACTCAGATACGCAGTATTTT.

The chain carries TRBV5-1 and TRBJ2-3; D gene ambiguous. Trimming removed 4 bases from V and 1 base from J, with 13 bases in between. The CDR3 sequence is 15 residues long. Germline V gives CDR1 SGHRS, CDR2 YFSETQ. CDR3 sequence: CASSPGPYGTDTQYF. The CDR3 DNA sequence: TGCGCCAGCAGCCCTGGACCCTACGGCACAGATACGCAGTATTTT.

The table lists this clonotype with many counts. The V gene is TRBV7-2, the J gene TRBJ2-1; D call uncertain. Deletions cut 3 bases from V and 7 bases from J, with 13 bases between. CDR1 is SGHTA and CDR2 is FQGNSA in the germline V gene. This CDR3 spans 14 amino acids. CDR3 DNA sequence: TGTGCCAGCAGCTTCGGTTTTTTGGGGAATGAGCAGTTCTTC. This sequence encodes CASSFGFLGNEQFF.

This clonotype was counted ten times or more. This chain joins TRBV10-3 and TRBJ1-1, with D perhaps TRBD1 (6 bases). The CDR3 consists of 14 residues. Trimming pared 2 bases from V and 4 bases from J, leaving 11 bases between. CDR1 and CDR2 (germline): ENHRY, SYGVKD. The CDR3 coding sequence is TGTGCCATCAGTGAGAGGGGGGCTTCCACTGAAGCTTTCTTT. It codes for CAISERGASTEAFF.

This clonotype appeared a few times. This chain connects TRBV29-1 to TRBJ2-5; D unresolved. The CDR3 is 15 amino acids. Trimming cost V 3 bases and J 4 bases, with 18 bases left between them. Per the germline V gene, CDR1 is SQVTM and CDR2 is ANQGSEA. CDR3 amino acids: CSVEGLGPGTETQYF. In nucleotides, the CDR3 is TGCAGCGTTGAGGGCCTAGGGCCGGGTACAGAGACCCAGTACTTC.

This clonotype has only a few counts. The chain carries TRBV4-1 and TRBJ1-4; D is uncertain. V was clipped by 4 bases and J by 7 bases, with 10 bases between them. The germline V gene has CDR1 MGHRA and CDR2 YSYEKL. The CDR3 is 13 residues long. The CDR3 sequence is CASSPPDGEKLFF. For the CDR3, the DNA is TGCGCCAGCAGCCCTCCGGACGGTGAAAAACTGTTTTTT.

The chain recombines TRBV28 with TRBJ2-5; 7 bases match TRBD1. With V trimmed by 6 bases and J by 5 bases, 9 bases remained unmatched. There are 14 residues in the CDR3. CDR1 is MDHEN and CDR2 is SYDVKM in the germline V gene. As DNA, the CDR3 is TGTGCCAGCAGCCTTGACAGGGTTGAGGAGACCCAGTACTTC. It specifies CASSLDRVEETQYF. The variable domain in full, with the rest retrieved from reference TRBV28 and TRBJ2-5, is DVKVTQSSRYLVKRTGEKVFLECVQDMDHENMFWYRQDPGLGLRLIYFSYDVKMKEKGDIPEGYSVSREKKERFSLILESASTNQTSMYLCASSLDRVEETQYFGPGTRLLVL.

This clonotype occurred a few times. V gene TRBV7-3 combines with J gene TRBJ2-4; no reliable D call. Trimming cost V 5 bases and J 7 bases, with 15 bases left between them. The CDR3 spans 14 residues. Germline V gene data show CDR1 as SGHTA and CDR2 as FQGTGA. The CDR3 spells CASSPGSEENIQYF. CDR3 in DNA: TGTGCCAGCAGCCCCGGATCCGAAGAGAACATTCAGTACTTC.

This clonotype has ten or more counts. The V and J genes are TRBV10-3 and TRBJ1-2, with D hard to call. Germline V CDR1 and CDR2: ENHRY, SYGVKD. V dropped 0 bases and J dropped 6 bases, with 8 bases sitting between them. This CDR3 is built from 13 residues. The CDR3 DNA sequence: TGTGCCATCAGTGAGTCGATAGAGGATGGCTACACCTTC. It is translated as CAISESIEDGYTF.

Turning to this clonotype: It may be a read error: a sequence one base away is much more abundant. This chain links TRBV7-2 with TRBJ2-3; no clear D gene. The CDR3 runs to 13 residues. Germline lookup yields CDR1 SGHTA and CDR2 FQGNSA. V was trimmed by 5 bases and J by 2 bases, leaving 8 bases between them. The CDR3 nucleotides read TGTGCCAGCAGCGTAGGGCACACAGATACGCAGTATTTT. Protein product: CASSVGHTDTQYF.